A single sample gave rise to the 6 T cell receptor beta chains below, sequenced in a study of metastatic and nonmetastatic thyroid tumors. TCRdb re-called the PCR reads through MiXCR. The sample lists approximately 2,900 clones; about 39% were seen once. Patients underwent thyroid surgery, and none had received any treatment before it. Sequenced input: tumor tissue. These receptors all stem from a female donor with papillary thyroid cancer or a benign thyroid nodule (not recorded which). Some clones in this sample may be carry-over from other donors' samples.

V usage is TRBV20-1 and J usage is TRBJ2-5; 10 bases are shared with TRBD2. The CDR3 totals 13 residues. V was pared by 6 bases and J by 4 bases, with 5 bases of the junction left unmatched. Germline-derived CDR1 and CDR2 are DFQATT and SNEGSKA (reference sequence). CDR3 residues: CSAPAGGRETQYF. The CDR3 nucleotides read TGCAGTGCCCCAGCGGGAGGGAGAGAGACCCAGTACTTC.

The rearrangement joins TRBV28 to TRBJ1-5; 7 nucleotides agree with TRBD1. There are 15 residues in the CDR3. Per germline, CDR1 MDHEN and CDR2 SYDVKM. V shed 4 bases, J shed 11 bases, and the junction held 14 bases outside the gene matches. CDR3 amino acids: CASSYSTGESGTQHF. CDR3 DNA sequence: TGTGCCAGCAGTTACTCTACAGGGGAATCAGGGACCCAGCATTTT.

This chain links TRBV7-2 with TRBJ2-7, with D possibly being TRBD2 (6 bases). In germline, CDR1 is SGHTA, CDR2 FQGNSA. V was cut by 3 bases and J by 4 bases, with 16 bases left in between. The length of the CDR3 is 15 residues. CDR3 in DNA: TGTGCCAGCAGCTTGCGTAGCGGAGCCCTTTACGAGCAGTACTTC. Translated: CASSLRSGALYEQYF.

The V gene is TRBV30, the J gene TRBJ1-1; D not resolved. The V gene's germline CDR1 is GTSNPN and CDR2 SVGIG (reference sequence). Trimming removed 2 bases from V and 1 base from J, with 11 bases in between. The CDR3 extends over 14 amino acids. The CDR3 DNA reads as TGTGCCTGGAGTAGGTTGGTGCAGAACACTGAAGCTTTCTTT. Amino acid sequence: CAWSRLVQNTEAFF.

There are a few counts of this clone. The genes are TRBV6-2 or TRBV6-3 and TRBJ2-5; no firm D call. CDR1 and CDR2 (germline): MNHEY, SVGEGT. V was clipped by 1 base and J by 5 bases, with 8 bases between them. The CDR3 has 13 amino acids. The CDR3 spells CASSYLGSETQYF. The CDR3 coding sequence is TGTGCCAGCAGTTACTTGGGTAGCGAGACCCAGTACTTC.

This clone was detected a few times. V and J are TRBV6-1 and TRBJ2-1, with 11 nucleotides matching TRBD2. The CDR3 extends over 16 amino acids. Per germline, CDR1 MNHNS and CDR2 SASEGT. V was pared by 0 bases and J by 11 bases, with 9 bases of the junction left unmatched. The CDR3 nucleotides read TGTGCCAGCAGTGAAGCGATAGGTAGCGGGGGGGCTCAGCAGTTCTTC. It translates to CASSEAIGSGGAQQFF.